A single sample gave rise to the 13 T cell receptor beta chains below, sequenced in a study of CD8+ T cells in alopecia areata. The authors extracted RNA and reverse transcribed it into cDNA as the sequencing template. The repertoire was sequenced with immunoSEQ multiplex PCR; TCRdb's copy has only in-frame clones and lacks some. The sample shows fewer than 150,000 clones, 82% of them seen only once. Treatment given: oral pan-JAK inhibitor, 5-10 mg twice daily. The specimen comprised CD8+ T cells sorted from blood, sampled at week 4, from a patient treated with tofacitinib. These receptor sequences come from a human donor with alopecia areata.

The V gene is TRBV30, the J gene TRBJ2-7, with TRBD1 matching over 8 bases. The CDR3 sequence is 15 residues long. V gave up 7 bases and J gave up 3 bases; unmatched junction bases: 14. Germline CDR1 and CDR2: GTSNPN and SVGIG (reference sequence). The CDR3 sequence: CAYRTGSGRVYEQYF. The CDR3 region has the DNA TGTGCCTACCGGACAGGGAGCGGACGGGTCTACGAGCAGTACTTC.

V usage is TRBV5-1 and J usage is TRBJ2-7, with TRBD1 matching 10 bases. Unmatched junction bases numbered 10, after V lost 7 bases and J lost 3 bases. Germline values: CDR1 SGHRS, CDR2 YFSETQ. This CDR3 is 15 amino acids long. This CDR3 is CASGPETGGFYEQYF. The CDR3 DNA reads as TGCGCCAGCGGGCCTGAGACAGGGGGCTTCTACGAGCAGTACTTC.

The chain recombines TRBV4-1 with TRBJ2-1; D gene unclear. The germline V and J ends were trimmed by 4 bases and 4 bases, with 17 bases remaining between them. CDR3 length: 16 residues. Germline assignment: CDR1 MGHRA and CDR2 YSYEKL. The CDR3 DNA follows: TGCGCCAGCAGCCGAGGTGAATTTGACGGATACAATGAGCAGTTCTTC. Translating gives CASSRGEFDGYNEQFF.

The chain couples TRBV4-3 to TRBJ2-2; possible D gene TRBD1, 6 bases. Germline V gives CDR1 LGHNA, CDR2 YSLEER. V was cut by 1 base and J by 5 bases, with 11 bases left in between. The CDR3 is 15 amino acids. The DNA for the CDR3 is TGCGCCAGCAGCCAAGGTCCTCAGGGGACCGGGGAGCTGTTTTTT. This translates into CASSQGPQGTGELFF.

The table lists this clone with a few counts. The chain has TRBV9 and TRBJ2-5; TRBD2 aligns across 8 bases. Germline V gene data show CDR1 as SGDLS and CDR2 as YYNGEE. V was clipped by 0 bases and J by 4 bases; unmatched bases: 8. This CDR3 is built from 16 residues. Here the CDR3 DNA reads TGTGCCAGCAGCGTAGCTAACGGGGGGGCCGGAGAGACCCAGTACTTC. The encoded protein is CASSVANGGAGETQYF.

CDR3 in amino acids: CASSLRLAGAVGETQYF. CDR3 DNA: TGTGCCAGCAGCTTACGGCTAGCGGGGGCAGTTGGGGAGACCCAGTACTTC. The chain combines TRBV11-2 with TRBJ2-5, with TRBD2 matching over 10 bases. Trimming removed 2 bases from V and 5 bases from J; junction bases left unmatched: 11. CDR1 SGHAT and CDR2 FQNNGV come from the germline V gene. This CDR3 has 17 amino acids.

J is TRBJ1-1 and V is TRBV28, with a weak D call TRBD1 (6 bases). The CDR3 loop spans 14 amino acids. CDR1 and CDR2 from the germline V gene are MDHEN and SYDVKM. Trimming removed 3 bases from V and 3 bases from J, with 11 bases in between. The CDR3 sequence is CASSFRGGYTEAFF. DNA of the CDR3: TGTGCCAGCAGTTTTAGGGGGGGATACACTGAAGCTTTCTTT.

The chain recombines TRBV7-8 with TRBJ2-1, with 8 positions matching TRBD1. The length of the CDR3 is 15 residues. Germline assignment: CDR1 SGHVS and CDR2 FQNEAQ. The V gene end was trimmed by 5 bases and the J gene end by 0 bases; junction bases not matched to a gene: 3. The CDR3, as DNA: TGTGCCAGCAGCCCTGGACAGGGCTCCTACAATGAGCAGTTCTTC. Amino acids: CASSPGQGSYNEQFF.

V is TRBV4-2 and J is TRBJ2-7; no reliable D call. Germline CDR1 and CDR2: LGHNA and YNFKEQ. The CDR3 has 14 residues. The V and J ends lost 1 base and 2 bases respectively, with 9 bases between them. The CDR3 DNA sequence: TGTGCCAGCAGCCAAGGGGCCGAAACCTACGAGCAGTACTTC. It translates to CASSQGAETYEQYF.

This chain connects TRBV4-1 to TRBJ2-1, with D hard to call. With 3 bases removed from V and 6 bases from J, the gap between germline ends came to 9 bases. Germline CDR1 reads MGHRA; CDR2 reads YSYEKL. This CDR3 spans 13 amino acids. In DNA form, the CDR3 reads TGCGCCAGCAGCCATCCAGAGAGCAATGAGCAGTTCTTC. Protein sequence: CASSHPESNEQFF.

The chain has TRBV7-6 and TRBJ2-7, with unresolved D. Germline V lookup: CDR1 SGHVS, CDR2 FNYEAQ. With 1 base removed from V and 6 bases from J, the gap between germline ends came to 10 bases. The CDR3 is made up of 13 amino acids. DNA of the CDR3: TGTGCCAGCAGCTTAGAAGTAGCTGGCGAGCAGTACTTC. Translated, it gives CASSLEVAGEQYF. The complete variable domain, with remaining parts taken from reference TRBV7-6 and TRBJ2-7, reads GAGVSQSPRYKVTKRGQDVALRCDPISGHVSLYWYRQALGQGPEFLTYFNYEAQQDKSGLPNDRFSAERPEGSISTLTIQRTEQRDSAMYRCASSLEVAGEQYFGPGTRLTVT.

The V gene is TRBV29-1, the J gene TRBJ2-2; D is unclear. Trimming cost V 1 base and J 11 bases, with 8 bases left between them. The CDR3 totals 11 residues. Germline CDR1 and CDR2: SQVTM and ANQGSEA. The CDR3 is CSVEAGGELFF. The CDR3 coding sequence is TGCAGCGTTGAAGCAGGCGGAGAGCTGTTTTTT.

This chain uses TRBV7-3 with TRBJ2-7; no clear D. There are 13 residues in the CDR3. The V end lost 0 bases, the J end lost 6 bases, and 9 bases lay between the germline ends. CDR1 is SGHTA, CDR2 FQGTGA, per germline. CDR3 nucleotide sequence: TGTGCCAGCAGCTTAACCCCGACTCGCGAGCAGTACTTC. As protein: CASSLTPTREQYF. Complete variable domain (other parts from reference TRBV7-3 and TRBJ2-7): GAGVSQTPSNKVTEKGKYVELRCDPISGHTALYWYRQSLGQGPEFLIYFQGTGAADDSGLPNDRFFAVRPEGSVSTLKIQRTERGDSAVYLCASSLTPTREQYFGPGTRLTVT.